One sample yielded the 16 T cell receptor beta chains listed below, sequenced in a study of blood T cell repertoires in COVID-19 (dated by TCRdb to about 2020). The method behind the library was the immunoSEQ multiplex PCR assay. TCRdb obtained this table from immuneACCESS and retained in-frame rearrangements with V and J assigned. These tables miss some clones; where compared with another copy, unresolved V genes account for less than half of the shortfall, and the remainder is unexplained. This sample holds fewer than 200,000 clones; 84% were observed only once. The ten largest clones add up to roughly 15% of the sample. The sequencing sample was made of PBMCs or T cells enriched from blood (not recorded which). The source of these receptors is a man in his fifties or sixties who had recovered from COVID-19.

The chain recombines TRBV18 with TRBJ1-6; D gene ambiguous. Per the germline V gene, CDR1 is KGHSH and CDR2 is LQKENI. CDR3 length: 15 residues. V gave up 2 bases and J gave up 7 bases, with 12 bases separating them. The CDR3 nucleotides are TGTGCCAGCTCACCAGCAGAGGCGATGAATTCACCCCTCCACTTT. Its protein product is CASSPAEAMNSPLHF. Drawing the rest from reference TRBV18 and TRBJ1-6, the complete variable domain is NAGVMQNPRHLVRRRGQEARLRCSPMKGHSHVYWYRQLPEEGLKFMVYLQKENIIDESGMPKERFSAEFPKEGPSILRIQQVVRGDSAAYFCASSPAEAMNSPLHFGNGTRLTVT.

The chain recombines TRBV2 with TRBJ1-1, with D unclear. The CDR3 runs to 13 residues. The ends were cut back, 7 bases at V and 1 base at J, with 10 bases in the middle. From germline, CDR1 is SNHLY and CDR2 FYNNEI. This CDR3 is CASMRNGNTEAFF. As DNA, the CDR3 is TGTGCCAGCATGAGGAACGGGAACACTGAAGCTTTCTTT.

V and J are TRBV11-2 and TRBJ1-1; 7 bases match TRBD1. V lost 5 bases and J lost 4; bases outside the gene matches: 4. This CDR3 has 13 amino acids. Germline V CDR1 and CDR2: SGHAT, FQNNGV. The CDR3 nucleotides read TGTGCCAGCAGCCTTAGACAGGGCACTGAAGCTTTCTTT. As protein: CASSLRQGTEAFF. The full variable domain, in which reference TRBV11-2 and TRBJ1-1 provide the parts outside the CDR3, is EAGVAQSPRYKIIEKRQSVAFWCNPISGHATLYWYQQILGQGPKLLIQFQNNGVVDDSQLPKDRFSAERLKGVDSTLKIQPAKLEDSAVYLCASSLRQGTEAFFGQGTRLTVV.

V is TRBV3-1 (or the pseudogene TRBV3-2) and J is TRBJ1-1; no clear D. The germline CDR1 and CDR2 sequences are LGHDT and YNNKEL (reference sequence). The CDR3 has 14 amino acids. V was shortened by 4 bases and J by 5 bases, with 14 bases between the two germline ends. CDR3 in DNA: TGTGCCAGCAGCCCCCCCTCGGGAGGAACTGAAGCTTTCTTT. Its translation is CASSPPSGGTEAFF.

In DNA form, the CDR3 reads TGTGCCAGTAGTATTGAAAAACGGAGCTATGGCTACACCTTC. Translation gives CASSIEKRSYGYTF. The gene calls are TRBV19 and TRBJ1-2, with D hard to call. The CDR3 consists of 14 residues. The germline CDR1 and CDR2 sequences are LNHDA and SQIVND (reference sequence). V was trimmed by 3 bases and J by 4 bases, leaving 12 bases between them. Full variable domain (rest looked up from reference TRBV19 and TRBJ1-2): DGGITQSPKYLFRKEGQNVTLSCEQNLNHDAMYWYRQDPGQGLRLIYYSQIVNDFQKGDIAEGYSVSREKKESFPLTVTSAQKNPTAFYLCASSIEKRSYGYTFGSGTRLTVV.

The chain has TRBV3-1 (or the pseudogene TRBV3-2) and TRBJ2-4, with 7 nucleotides matching TRBD1. V was clipped by 4 bases and J by 8 bases; unmatched bases: 17. In germline, CDR1 is LGHDT, CDR2 YNNKEL (reference sequence). The CDR3 length is 17 residues. The CDR3 here is CASSRVLGQSFEDIQYF. The DNA for the CDR3 is TGTGCCAGCAGCCGCGTCCTGGGACAGTCTTTTGAGGACATTCAGTACTTC.

This chain uses TRBV9 with TRBJ2-5; 12 bases are a match to TRBD2. Germline CDR1 and CDR2: SGDLS and YYNGEE. Trimming removed 0 bases from V and 4 bases from J; junction bases left unmatched: 7. CDR3 length equals 17 residues. CDR3 residues: CASSVGASGGAGETQYF. The CDR3 DNA sequence: TGTGCCAGCAGCGTAGGGGCTAGCGGGGGGGCTGGAGAGACCCAGTACTTC. The full variable domain, rest sourced from reference TRBV9 and TRBJ2-5, is DSGVTQTPKHLITATGQRVTLRCSPRSGDLSVYWYQQSLDQGLQFLIQYYNGEERAKGNILERFSAQQFPDLHSELNLSSLELGDSALYFCASSVGASGGAGETQYFGPGTRLLVL.

The chain links TRBV6-5 to TRBJ1-1; 8 bases map to TRBD1. Germline V gene lookup returns CDR1 MNHEY and CDR2 SVGAGI. This CDR3 has 14 amino acids. The V gene end was trimmed by 6 bases and the J gene end by 5 bases; junction bases not matched to a gene: 8. The CDR3: CASSPDRGGTEAFF. The CDR3 DNA reads TGTGCCAGCAGCCCAGACAGGGGAGGAACTGAAGCTTTCTTT.

The V gene is TRBV24-1, the J gene TRBJ1-6; 9 bases agree with TRBD1. Trimming removed 6 bases from V and 9 bases from J; junction bases left unmatched: 11. CDR3 size: 16 residues. The germline V gene encodes CDR1 KGHDR and CDR2 SFDVKD. In nucleotides, the CDR3 is TGTGCCACCAGTAACGGGGACAGGGAAGTTTTTTCACCCCTCCACTTT. It yields the protein CATSNGDREVFSPLHF.

The rearrangement links TRBV9 to TRBJ1-1, with TRBD1 as a possible D gene (5 bases). Germline V lookup: CDR1 SGDLS, CDR2 YYNGEE. The V end lost 4 bases, the J end lost 9 bases, and 13 bases lay between the germline ends. CDR3 size: 12 residues. The CDR3 spells CASSPRGGKAFF. The CDR3 coding sequence is TGTGCCAGCAGCCCCCGGGGGGGTAAAGCTTTCTTT.

V and J are TRBV5-1 and TRBJ2-7; 10 bases line up with TRBD2. Germline trimming cut 4 bases from V and 5 bases from J; bases unmatched to any gene: 9. CDR3 length: 15 residues. Germline CDR1 reads SGHRS; CDR2 reads YFSETQ. The CDR3 coding sequence is TGCGCCAGCAGCGGGAGCGGGGGGGGCTTCGACGAGCAGTACTTC. Its translation is CASSGSGGGFDEQYF.

The V call is TRBV19, the J call TRBJ1-5, with 10 bases lining up with TRBD1. Germline V gene lookup returns CDR1 LNHDA and CDR2 SQIVND (reference sequence). The CDR3 is made up of 16 amino acids. V lost 7 bases, J lost 7 bases, and 13 bases stayed unmatched. In nucleotides, the CDR3 is TGTGCCAGTACAGACCCCTCGGACAGGGGGTACCAGCCCCAGCATTTT. This sequence encodes CASTDPSDRGYQPQHF.

V and J are TRBV6-2 or TRBV6-3 and TRBJ2-5, with 8 bases that match TRBD2. The CDR3 sequence is 15 residues long. Germline V gene data show CDR1 as MNHEY and CDR2 as SVGEGT. V lost 2 bases and J lost 4; bases outside the gene matches: 6. CDR3: CASSYLAGERETQYF. In nucleotides, the CDR3 is TGTGCCAGCAGTTACCTAGCGGGCGAACGAGAGACCCAGTACTTC.

Within the sample, this clone is medium-sized (0.01 to 0.1%). The chain has TRBV4-2 and TRBJ1-6; 8 positions agree with TRBD1. The CDR3 extends over 16 amino acids. Trimming cost V 0 bases and J 10 bases; bases outside gene matches: 8. The germline CDR1 and CDR2 sequences are LGHNA and YNFKEQ. The DNA for the CDR3 is TGTGCCAGCAGCCAAGAGCTCGGACAGGGTCAGTCACCCCTCCACTTT. Its protein is CASSQELGQGQSPLHF.

The chain is built from TRBV5-1 and TRBJ1-2, with D hard to call. Germline assignment: CDR1 SGHRS and CDR2 YFSETQ. Trimming left V 7 bases short and J 0 bases short, with 13 bases between. The CDR3 loop spans 14 amino acids. The CDR3 coding sequence is TGCGCCAGCGGAAACAGTGTGTCTAACTATGGCTACACCTTC. Protein product: CASGNSVSNYGYTF.

The chain has TRBV2 and TRBJ1-1; D is unclear. Germline V gene data show CDR1 as SNHLY and CDR2 as FYNNEI. Trimming took 1 base from V and 4 from J, leaving 13 bases between them. There are 15 residues in the CDR3. CDR3: CASSEVRRFRTEAFF. As DNA, the CDR3 is TGTGCCAGCAGTGAAGTCCGGAGGTTCCGCACTGAAGCTTTCTTT.